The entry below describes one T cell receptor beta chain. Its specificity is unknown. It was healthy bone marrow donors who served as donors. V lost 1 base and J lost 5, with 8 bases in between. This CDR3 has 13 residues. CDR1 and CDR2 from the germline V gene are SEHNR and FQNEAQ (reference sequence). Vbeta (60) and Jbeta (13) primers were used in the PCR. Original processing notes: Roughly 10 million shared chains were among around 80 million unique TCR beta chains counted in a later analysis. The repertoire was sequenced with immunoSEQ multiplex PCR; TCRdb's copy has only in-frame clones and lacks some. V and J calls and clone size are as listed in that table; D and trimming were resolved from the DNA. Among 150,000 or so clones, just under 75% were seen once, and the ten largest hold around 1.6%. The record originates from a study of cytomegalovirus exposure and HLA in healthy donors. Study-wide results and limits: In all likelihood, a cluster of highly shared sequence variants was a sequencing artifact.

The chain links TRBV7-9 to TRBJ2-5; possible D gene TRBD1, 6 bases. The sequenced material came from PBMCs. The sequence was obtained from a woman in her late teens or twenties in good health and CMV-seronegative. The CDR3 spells CASSLDRVETQYF. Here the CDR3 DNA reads TGTGCCAGCAGCTTAGACAGGGTTGAGACCCAGTACTTC.